Each of the 2 T cell receptor beta chains below was sequenced from the same sample in a study of T cell changes during pregnancy in multiple sclerosis. Assay used: immunoSEQ multiplex PCR; TCRdb lists only in-frame clones, some missing. Altogether about 51,000 clones are present, 94% being singletons, with the ten largest covering about 0.6%. The material was CD4+ T cells from peripheral blood mononuclear cells, obtained in the second trimester of pregnancy. The receptors stem from a female donor with multiple sclerosis, enrolled in a pregnancy study.

The chain employs TRBV6-1 and TRBJ1-5; no firm D call. Germline assignment: CDR1 MNHNS and CDR2 SASEGT. This CDR3 has 12 residues. V lost 5 bases to trimming and J lost 4 bases, with 6 bases between them. The CDR3 nucleotides read TGTGCCAGCAGTCGGGGTAATCAGCCCCAGCATTTT. Translated: CASSRGNQPQHF.

The chain recombines TRBV27 with TRBJ2-6, with a weak D call TRBD1 (5 bases). CDR1 and CDR2 from the germline V gene are MNHEY and SMNVEV (reference sequence). There are 19 residues in the CDR3. V shed 7 bases and J shed 0 bases, with 22 bases lying between them. The CDR3 coding sequence is TGTGCCAGCACCAAAGGTGGGGCCACCAGATACTCTGGGGCCAACGTCCTGACTTTC. As protein: CASTKGGATRYSGANVLTF.